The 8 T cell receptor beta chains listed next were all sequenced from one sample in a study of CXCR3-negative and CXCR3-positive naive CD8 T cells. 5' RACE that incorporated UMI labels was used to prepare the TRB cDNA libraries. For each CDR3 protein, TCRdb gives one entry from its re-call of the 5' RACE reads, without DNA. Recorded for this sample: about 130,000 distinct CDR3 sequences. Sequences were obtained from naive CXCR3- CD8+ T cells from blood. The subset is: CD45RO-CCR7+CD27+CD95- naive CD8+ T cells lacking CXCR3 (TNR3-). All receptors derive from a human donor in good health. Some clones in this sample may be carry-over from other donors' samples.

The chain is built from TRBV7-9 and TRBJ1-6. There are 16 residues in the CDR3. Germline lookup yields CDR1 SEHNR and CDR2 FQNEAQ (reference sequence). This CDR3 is CASSAVGGFGNSPLHF.

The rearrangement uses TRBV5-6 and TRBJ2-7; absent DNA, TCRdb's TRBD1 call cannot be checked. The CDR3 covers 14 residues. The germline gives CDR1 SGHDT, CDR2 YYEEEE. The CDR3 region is CASSPGTDLYEQYF.

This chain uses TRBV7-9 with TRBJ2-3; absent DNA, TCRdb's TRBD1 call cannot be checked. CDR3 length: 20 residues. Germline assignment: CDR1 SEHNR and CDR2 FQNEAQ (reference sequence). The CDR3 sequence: CASSLSPMAAEGISTDTQYF.

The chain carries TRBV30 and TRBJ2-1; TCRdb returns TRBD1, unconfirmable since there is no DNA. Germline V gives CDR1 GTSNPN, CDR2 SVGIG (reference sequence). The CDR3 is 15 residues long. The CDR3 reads CAWTPFSRGQGHQFF.

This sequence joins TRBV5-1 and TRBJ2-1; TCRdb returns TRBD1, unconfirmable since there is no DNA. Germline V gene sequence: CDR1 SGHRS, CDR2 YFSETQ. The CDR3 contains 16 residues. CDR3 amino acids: CASSLGTGGSYNEQFF.

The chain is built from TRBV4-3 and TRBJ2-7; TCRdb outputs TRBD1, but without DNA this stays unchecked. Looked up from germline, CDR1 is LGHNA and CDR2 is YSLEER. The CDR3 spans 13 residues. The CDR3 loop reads CASSRGVSYEQYF.

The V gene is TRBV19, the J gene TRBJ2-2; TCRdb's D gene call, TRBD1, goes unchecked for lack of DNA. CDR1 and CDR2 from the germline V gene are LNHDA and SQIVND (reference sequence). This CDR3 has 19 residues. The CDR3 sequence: CASTRGRTGLEGTPGELFF. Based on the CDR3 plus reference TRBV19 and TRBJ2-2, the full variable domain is DGGITQSPKYLFRKEGQNVTLSCEQNLNHDAMYWYRQDPGQGLRLIYYSQIVNDFQKGDIAEGYSVSREKKESFPLTVTSAQKNPTAFYLCASTRGRTGLEGTPGELFFGEGSRLTVL.

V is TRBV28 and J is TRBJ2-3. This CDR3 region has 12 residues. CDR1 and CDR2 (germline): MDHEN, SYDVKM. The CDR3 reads CASSFGTVPQYF.